A selection of T cell receptor beta chains follows, all from one sample in a study of HIV-infected patients and healthy controls. TCRdb fed the 5' RACE reads into MiXCR, producing one record per CDR3 protein. This table holds around 67,000 distinct CDR3 sequences, about a sixth found once. The sequenced sample was CD4+ T cells from blood. The source is a human donor in good health. Each CDR3 is given with its conserved first and last residue.

V: TRBV6-2/TRBV6-3; J: TRBJ1-6; CDR3: CASSYLDDSPLHF
V: TRBV7-9; J: TRBJ1-2; CDR3: CASTYAGTDSYGYTF
V: TRBV25-1; J: TRBJ2-1; CDR3: CAEGTEYNEQFF
V: TRBV6-6; J: TRBJ2-1; CDR3: CASSSRGNEQFF
V: TRBV7-2; J: TRBJ2-7; CDR3: CASSLGSTTYEQYF
V: TRBV12-3/TRBV12-4; J: TRBJ2-7; CDR3: CASSPQQGYEQYF
V: TRBV11-2; J: TRBJ1-1; CDR3: CASSSEPTTEAFF
V: TRBV7-3; J: TRBJ1-2; CDR3: CASSLNAGVYGYTF
V: TRBV7-9; J: TRBJ2-3; CDR3: CASSTRDSSTDTQYF
V: TRBV14; J: TRBJ1-1; CDR3: CASSQASGGTEAFF
V: TRBV28; J: TRBJ1-3; CDR3: CASAKLRSSGNTIYF
V: TRBV12-3/TRBV12-4; J: TRBJ2-6; CDR3: CASRQRQTGANVLTF
V: TRBV25-1; J: TRBJ1-4; CDR3: CASIQEKLFF
V: TRBV11-2; J: TRBJ2-4; CDR3: CASSLSGPQNIQYF
V: TRBV7-2; J: TRBJ1-6; CDR3: CASSLNVETTLHF
V: TRBV28; J: TRBJ2-5; CDR3: CASSLIETQYF
V: TRBV2; J: TRBJ1-2; CDR3: CASRLLATAVTF
V: TRBV23-1; J: TRBJ2-7; CDR3: CASSHRQQGAISYEQYF
V: TRBV6-6; J: TRBJ1-2; CDR3: CASSLRRGRGVEGYTF
V: TRBV28; J: TRBJ1-1; CDR3: CASRAPNTEAFF
V: TRBV27; J: TRBJ2-1; CDR3: CASRITRGSYNEQFF
V: TRBV25-1; J: TRBJ1-1; CDR3: CASSDEWTDEAFF
V: TRBV20-1; J: TRBJ2-7; CDR3: CSARSVTGSYEQYF
V: TRBV11-2; J: TRBJ1-2; CDR3: CASSFYPSRDGYTF
V: TRBV2; J: TRBJ2-1; CDR3: CASIQGGLEQFF
V: TRBV20-1; J: TRBJ2-7; CDR3: CSARRTGVFVYEQYF
V: TRBV9; J: TRBJ1-6; CDR3: CASSANTGAGSPLHF
V: TRBV30; J: TRBJ2-1; CDR3: CAWSRFRGNSYNEQFF
V: TRBV25-1; J: TRBJ1-6; CDR3: CASSDTTGPEPLHF
V: TRBV12-5; J: TRBJ2-1; CDR3: CASGLEGGPQFF
V: TRBV14; J: TRBJ1-1; CDR3: CASSQGRGSEAFF
V: TRBV28; J: TRBJ1-2; CDR3: CASSLETGIRGYTF
V: TRBV5-1; J: TRBJ1-2; CDR3: CASSLVPGPEKTYGYTF
V: TRBV7-3; J: TRBJ2-3; CDR3: CASSSKASDTQYF
V: TRBV7-3; J: TRBJ2-2; CDR3: CASSLNRAGTGELFF
V: TRBV14; J: TRBJ1-3; CDR3: CASSLAGGVPNTIYF
V: TRBV18; J: TRBJ1-1; CDR3: CASSPQKGRTTEAFF
V: TRBV29-1; J: TRBJ1-2; CDR3: CSVGQGALLHGYTF
V: TRBV29-1; J: TRBJ2-3; CDR3: CSVSPRTADTQYF